This record concerns one TCR beta chain sequence. The data were taken from a study of blood T cell repertoires in COVID-19. Turning to the study itself: COVID-19 samples collected from the United States, Italy and Spain covered acute and convalescent phases.

This CDR3 spans 18 amino acids. Germline V CDR1 and CDR2: SGHKS, YYEKEE (reference sequence). Trimming stripped 0 bases from V and 2 bases from J, with 18 bases between. As processed by the authors: Using reference gene primer amplification, nucleated cell counts were estimated. Profiled with immunoSEQ multiplex PCR; TCRdb holds only in-frame clones, not every one. That table furnishes V, J and clone size, whereas the DNA furnished D and trimming. In the table there are about 8,500 clones, 75% to 90% of which are singletons. The rearrangement uses TRBV5-5 and TRBJ1-3; D gene uncertain. The clonotype was recovered from a human donor with active COVID-19. The donor label of this sample is uncertain. The sequenced material came from peripheral blood. The CDR3 reads CASSLGVLVSRPGNTIYF. As DNA, the CDR3 is TGTGCCAGCAGCTTGGGGGTCCTAGTCTCTCGACCTGGAAACACCATATATTTT.